The 18 T cell receptor beta chains listed next were all sequenced from one sample in a study of shared clonotypes between healthy human individuals. The protocol was immunoSEQ multiplex PCR, while the TCRdb copy is restricted to in-frame clones and leaves out a portion. This repertoire shows roughly 2 million clones, 85% to 95% found once; its top ten account for roughly 0.13%. The sample comprised naive CD4+ T cells sorted from blood. Subset of the sample: CD45RA+ positively selected. The receptor set was obtained from a young man in good health.

The chain combines TRBV7-9 with TRBJ1-3; tentative D call: TRBD1 (5 bases). The germline CDR1 and CDR2 sequences are SEHNR and FQNEAQ (reference sequence). There are 14 residues in the CDR3. V shed 6 bases and J shed 2 bases, with 11 bases lying between them. CDR3 amino acids: CASSLRDPGNTIYF. CDR3 nucleotides: TGTGCCAGCAGTCTCAGGGATCCTGGAAACACCATATATTTT.

The rearrangement joins TRBV28 to TRBJ2-3; D is ambiguous. V was trimmed by 2 bases and J by 9 bases, leaving 18 bases between them. CDR1 and CDR2 (germline): MDHEN, SYDVKM. CDR3 length: 15 amino acids. In DNA, the CDR3 is TGTGCCAGCAGTTTAGGTGGCCCCTTGAGTCTGACGCAGTATTTT. As protein: CASSLGGPLSLTQYF.

The J gene is TRBJ2-2, the V gene TRBV2; D possibly corresponds to TRBD1 (6 bases). In germline, CDR1 is SNHLY, CDR2 FYNNEI. V lost 10 bases, J lost 6 bases, and 24 bases lay in between. The CDR3 is made up of 16 amino acids. In DNA, the CDR3 is TGTGCCACCAACGTCCAGGGGATCGGTTGGGCCGGGGAGCTGTTTTTT. Its translation is CATNVQGIGWAGELFF.

The J gene is TRBJ2-4, the V gene TRBV7-2, with no clear D. Germline-derived CDR1 and CDR2 are SGHTA and FQGNSA. CDR3 length: 15 residues. V lost 1 base, J lost 8 bases, and 15 bases lay in between. For the CDR3, the DNA is TGTGCCAGCAGCTTAGATGGAAATCCTGGGGACATTCAGTACTTC. It specifies CASSLDGNPGDIQYF.

This clone was seen many times. The chain employs TRBV7-6 and TRBJ1-1; D is uncertain. Germline V gives CDR1 SGHVS, CDR2 FNYEAQ. Trimming removed 5 bases from V and 5 bases from J, with 6 bases in between. The CDR3 runs 11 residues. CDR3 residues: CASSPHTEAFF. The CDR3 DNA reads TGTGCCAGCAGCCCCCATACTGAAGCTTTCTTT.

The V and J genes are TRBV11-1 and TRBJ2-7; 7 bases map to TRBD1. The CDR3 length is 13 residues. Germline-derived CDR1 and CDR2 are SGHAT and FQDESV (reference sequence). V was clipped by 3 bases and J by 8 bases; unmatched bases: 7. The CDR3 is CASSFDREDQQYF. Here the CDR3 DNA reads TGTGCCAGCAGCTTTGACAGGGAAGATCAGCAGTACTTC.

The chain's CDR3 is CASSLVGSGYEQYF. CDR3 coding DNA: TGCGCCAGCAGCTTGGTAGGGTCGGGCTACGAGCAGTACTTC. The chain has TRBV5-1 and TRBJ2-7; D uncertain. Per the germline V gene, CDR1 is SGHRS and CDR2 is YFSETQ. V was cut by 0 bases and J by 3 bases, with 10 bases left in between. This CDR3 has 14 residues.

The chain links TRBV11-2 to TRBJ2-3, with D maybe TRBD1 (6 bases). The CDR3 contains 11 residues. CDR1 and CDR2 from the germline V gene are SGHAT and FQNNGV. Trimming took 5 bases from V and 9 from J, leaving 9 bases between them. CDR3 sequence: CASSQGLTQYF. For the CDR3, the DNA is TGTGCCAGCAGCCAGGGGTTGACGCAGTATTTT.

The chain couples TRBV5-4 to TRBJ1-2, with 7 bases that match TRBD1. This CDR3 has 15 residues. J gave up 4 bases and V 4 bases, and 10 bases lay outside the gene matches. CDR1 is SGHNT, CDR2 YYREEE, per germline (reference sequence). The CDR3 coding sequence is TGTGCCAGCAGCACAATAGACAGGGAAATCTATGGCTACACCTTC. Residues: CASSTIDREIYGYTF.

A note on this clone: This could be a read error, since a much larger clone is one nucleotide away. The same CDR3 can be traced to other DNA sequences in this sample. The chain is built from TRBV2 and TRBJ2-7; possible D gene TRBD2, 6 bases. This CDR3 has 11 residues. V lost 6 bases and J lost 4, with 7 bases in between. Germline-derived CDR1 and CDR2 are SNHLY and FYNNEI. CDR3 residues: CASSRGYEQYF. The CDR3 DNA reads TGTGCCAGCAGCCGGGGGTACGAGCAGTACTTC.

This chain uses TRBV7-8 with TRBJ1-4; D not certain. Germline V gene data show CDR1 as SGHVS and CDR2 as FQNEAQ. This CDR3 comprises 14 residues. Trimming left V 1 base short and J 8 bases short, with 11 bases between. The CDR3 spells CASSLERLGEKLFF. The CDR3 DNA sequence: TGTGCCAGCAGCTTAGAGAGACTTGGGGAAAAACTGTTTTTT. The complete variable domain, with remaining parts taken from reference TRBV7-8 and TRBJ1-4, reads GAGVSQSPRYKVAKRGQDVALRCDPISGHVSLFWYQQALGQGPEFLTYFQNEAQLDKSGLPSDRFFAERPEGSVSTLKIQRTQQEDSAVYLCASSLERLGEKLFFGSGTQLSVL.

This chain uses TRBV29-1 with TRBJ2-3; TRBD1 matches 11 bases. The V segment lost 7 bases and the J segment 2 bases; nucleotides outside the gene matches: 8. CDR1 is SQVTM and CDR2 is ANQGSEA in the germline V gene. This CDR3 contains 15 residues. DNA for the CDR3: TGCAGCGGGGAGAGGACAGGGGGCTTCACAGATACGCAGTATTTT. Its protein is CSGERTGGFTDTQYF.

The chain is built from TRBV9 and TRBJ1-3; D is unclear. The length of the CDR3 is 16 residues. Germline V gene lookup returns CDR1 SGDLS and CDR2 YYNGEE. Trimming removed 4 bases from V and 0 bases from J, with 14 bases in between. The CDR3 DNA is TGTGCCAGCAGCCCCCCTGGATCGTTCTCTGGAAACACCATATATTTT. Translation gives CASSPPGSFSGNTIYF.

The CDR3 is CASSGTGTAEAFF. Here the CDR3 DNA reads TGTGCCAGCAGTGGGACAGGGACTGCTGAAGCTTTCTTT. The rearrangement links TRBV6-1 to TRBJ1-1; 8 positions agree with TRBD1. Germline lookup yields CDR1 MNHNS and CDR2 SASEGT. The CDR3 is 13 amino acids. With 4 bases clipped from V and 6 bases from J, the junction kept 4 bases outside the gene matches.

The chain combines TRBV10-1 with TRBJ2-3, with 8 bases identical to TRBD2. The CDR3 is made up of 15 amino acids. Germline assignment: CDR1 WNHNN and CDR2 SYGVQD (reference sequence). Trimming at V came to 5 bases and at J to 0 bases, leaving 4 bases not matched to a gene. CDR3 DNA: TGCGCCAGCAGTCGCGGGGGGACGAGCACAGATACGCAGTATTTT. Its translation is CASSRGGTSTDTQYF.

This chain uses TRBV2 with TRBJ2-1, with 10 bases identical to TRBD1. Per the germline V gene, CDR1 is SNHLY and CDR2 is FYNNEI. Trimming at V came to 8 bases and at J to 6 bases, leaving 7 bases not matched to a gene. The CDR3 consists of 14 residues. CDR3 sequence reads: CASLRDRGSNEQFF. The CDR3 nucleotides are TGTGCCAGCCTACGGGACAGGGGTTCCAATGAGCAGTTCTTC.

The V and J genes are TRBV6-1 and TRBJ1-2; 7 bases are shared with TRBD1. Germline V gene data show CDR1 as MNHNS and CDR2 as SASEGT. V shed 1 base, J shed 7 bases, and the junction held 6 bases outside the gene matches. The CDR3 has 14 amino acids. The CDR3 DNA is TGTGCCAGCAGTGAAGGCGGCAGGGGGTTTGGCTACACCTTC. Residues: CASSEGGRGFGYTF.

Here the CDR3 DNA reads TGTGCCAGCGGGGGGACGGACACAGATACGCAGTATTTT. Its protein is CASGGTDTDTQYF. V is TRBV6-1 and J is TRBJ2-3, with D possibly matching TRBD2 (6 bases). This CDR3 comprises 13 residues. Trimming took off 8 bases at V and 2 bases at J, with 11 bases between the two ends. Germline V gene lookup returns CDR1 MNHNS and CDR2 SASEGT.